This TCR beta chain derives from a study of T cell changes during pregnancy in multiple sclerosis. Germline trimming cut 6 bases from V and 8 bases from J; bases unmatched to any gene: 15. The CDR3 spans 17 residues. The germline V gene encodes CDR1 SGDLS and CDR2 YYNGEE. The repertoire was sequenced with immunoSEQ multiplex PCR; TCRdb's copy has only in-frame clones and lacks some. This table holds about 75,000 clones, about nine tenths found once. The rearrangement uses TRBV9 and TRBJ2-1; 12 nucleotides align to TRBD2. The sample here was CD4+ T cells from peripheral blood mononuclear cells, taken before pregnancy. The clonotype comes from a female donor with multiple sclerosis, enrolled in a pregnancy study. The CDR3 nucleotides are TGTGCCAGCACGGCTATTCTCCTAGCGGGGGGGCAGTATGAGCAGTTCTTC. Residues: CASTAILLAGGQYEQFF. Looking up the rest from reference TRBV9 and TRBJ2-1 gives the full variable domain: DSGVTQTPKHLITATGQRVTLRCSPRSGDLSVYWYQQSLDQGLQFLIQYYNGEERAKGNILERFSAQQFPDLHSELNLSSLELGDSALYFCASTAILLAGGQYEQFFGPGTRLTVL.